This TCR beta chain stems from a study of blood T cell repertoires in COVID-19 (dated by TCRdb to the early 2020s). Background for the entire study: Samples from collaborators originated in the United States, Italy and Spain and spanned both the acute and convalescent phases of COVID-19. Deeply sampled blood TCRbeta repertoires from subjects exposed to, actively infected with, or recovered from COVID-19 were included in the dataset. HLA class I and class II types, where available, came from metadata supplied by the sample provider rather than from assay-based typing. The repertoires were made available in a free public database intended to serve as a resource for research on the immune response to SARS-CoV-2. A de-identified subject ID, COVID-19 status, age in years and sex were almost always included in the sample metadata. The prospective study material was composed of cDNA or gDNA derived from T cells, B-cell-depleted T cells, or PBMCs. The samples were drawn from two sources: the first 160 participants of the ongoing ImmuneRACE study, and 1,000 to 1,500 subjects contributed by 6 global collaborators. Results and caveats for the whole study, not just this receptor: The quantity of clinical and demographic metadata differed by source and by participant and was supplied without curation.

From the cysteine up to the phenylalanine, the CDR3 has a length of 18 residues. Kept here is only the CDR3 DNA, which spans 54 bases and is read in frame from base 1. The germline V gene (reference sequence) supplies CDR1 LGHDT and CDR2 YNNKEL. Compared with germline, V lacks 2 bases and J lacks 1 base; bases without a gene match: 13. TCRbeta CDR3 regions were amplified from genomic DNA by means of the immunoSEQ Assay, a bias-controlled multiplex PCR. The study's processing was this. The number of nucleated cells in each sample was estimated from the amplification of reference gene primers within the assay. Sequence reads were collapsed and filtered to measure the absolute abundance of every unique TCRbeta CDR3 rearrangement. For each sample, productive Simpson clonality was calculated as the square root of Simpson's diversity index across productive rearrangements. TCRdb's version of the immuneACCESS table is confined to in-frame rearrangements and falls short of the full clone set. An unresolved V gene accounts for under half of the shortfall where checked; the remainder is of unknown origin. V, J and clone size are those of that table, while D and trimming were read from the DNA. Present in this sample are hundreds of thousands of clones, around 87% of which were seen just once. The ten largest account for about 1.2% of the sample.

Remarks on this clone: The antigen this receptor binds is unknown. It has no much larger one-base neighbor in the sample; base qualities were not kept.

The collaborating institutions used their own protocols to collect whole blood in K2EDTA tubes. For TCRbeta analysis, collaborators shipped samples as frozen whole blood, isolated PBMCs, or DNA extracted from either of those sample types. Sequencing was performed on peripheral blood. The rearranged segments are TRBV3-1 (or the pseudogene TRBV3-2) and TRBJ1-2, with TRBD1 matching 7 junction bases. The sequence was collected from a man between 65 and 85 years old with acute or convalescent COVID-19. The CDR3 reads as follows: CASSQYPDRVEGNYGYTF. The sequenced DNA: TGTGCCAGCAGCCAATACCCCGACAGGGTCGAGGGTAACTATGGCTACACCTTC.